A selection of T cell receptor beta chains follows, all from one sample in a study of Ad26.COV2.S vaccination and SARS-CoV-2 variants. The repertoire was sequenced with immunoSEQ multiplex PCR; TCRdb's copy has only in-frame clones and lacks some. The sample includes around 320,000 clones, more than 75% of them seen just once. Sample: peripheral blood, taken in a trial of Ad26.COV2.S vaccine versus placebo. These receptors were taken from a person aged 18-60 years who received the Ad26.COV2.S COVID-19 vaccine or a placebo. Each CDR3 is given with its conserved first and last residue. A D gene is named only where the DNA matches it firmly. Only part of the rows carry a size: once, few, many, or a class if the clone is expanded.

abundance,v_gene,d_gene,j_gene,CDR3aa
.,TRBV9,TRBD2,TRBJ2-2,CASSVVGTSGMNTGELFF
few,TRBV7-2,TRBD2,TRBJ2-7,CASSYLAGSSYEQYF
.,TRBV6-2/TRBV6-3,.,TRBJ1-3,CASSYPNSGNTIYF
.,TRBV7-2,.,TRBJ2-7,CASSLVGQGGYEQYF
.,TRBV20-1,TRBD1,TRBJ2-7,CSARGETGGYEQYF
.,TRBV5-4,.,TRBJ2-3,CASSGRGWGETDTQYF
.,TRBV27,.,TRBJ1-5,CASSPTGNQPQHF
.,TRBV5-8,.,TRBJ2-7,CASSNSGYEQYF
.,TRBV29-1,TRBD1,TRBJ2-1,CSVEGGTGDEQFF
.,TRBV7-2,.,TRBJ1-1,CASSLVGLNTEAFF
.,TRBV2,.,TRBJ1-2,CASSFRRTPSNYGYTF
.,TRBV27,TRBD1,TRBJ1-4,CASSNTGGLNEKLFF
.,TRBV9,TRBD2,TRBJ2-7,CASSPQGRGTYEQYF
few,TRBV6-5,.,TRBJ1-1,CASSYSRQGNTEAFF
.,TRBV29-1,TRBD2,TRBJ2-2,CSVMDGGANTGELFF
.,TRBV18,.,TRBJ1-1,CASSPRSNTEAFF
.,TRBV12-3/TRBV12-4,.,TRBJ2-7,CASTGGAPYEQYF
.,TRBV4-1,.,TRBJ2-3,CASSQKEGATDTQYF
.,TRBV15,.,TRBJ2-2,CATSRGRGSYTGELFF
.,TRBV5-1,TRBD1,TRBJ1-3,CASSSSGTDGGNTIYF
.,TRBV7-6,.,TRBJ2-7,CASSLGTSFYEQYF
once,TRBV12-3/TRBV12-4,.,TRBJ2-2,CASSFLVTGELFF
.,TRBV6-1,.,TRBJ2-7,CASSEEKTASYEQYF
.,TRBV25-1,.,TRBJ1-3,CASSLLAGNTIYF
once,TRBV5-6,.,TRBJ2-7,CASSWDPLTYEQYF
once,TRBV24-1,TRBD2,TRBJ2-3,CATSDSSGGADTQYF
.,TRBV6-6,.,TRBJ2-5,CASSSAWETQYF
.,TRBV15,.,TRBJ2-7,CATSRSPASSPYEQYF